This T cell receptor beta chain was sequenced in a study of T cell repertoires in cytomegalovirus infection. Whole-study results and caveats: There were HLA-C-restricted CMV-specific TCR beta clonotypes dominating the ex vivo response.

Regarding this clonotype: Its specificity is unknown.

This CDR3 has 11 amino acids. V was pared by 0 bases and J by 9 bases, with 9 bases between. The germline V gene has CDR1 DFQATT and CDR2 SNEGSKA (reference sequence). TCRdb independently ran MiXCR on the reads; one entry per CDR3 protein. The sample includes around 71,000 distinct CDR3 sequences, around 20% of them seen just once. This clonotype was sampled from a human donor in good health (CMV status not recorded). Some clones in this sample may be carry-over from other donors' samples. This specimen was CD8+ T cells from cultured PBMCs, taken from culture after CMV antigen stimulation. This rearrangement joins TRBV20-1 to TRBJ2-7; a possible D gene is TRBD2 (5 bases). The CDR3: CSARDGLPQYF. The CDR3 DNA is TGCAGTGCTAGAGACGGACTTCCGCAGTACTTC.